The subject of this entry is one T cell receptor (beta chain). This sample stems from a study of blood T cell repertoires in COVID-19. Whole-study context: The samples span acute and convalescent COVID-19 from the United States, Italy and Spain. The cDNA or gDNA used as material had been derived from T cells, B-cell-depleted T cells, or PBMCs.

The authors' processing: Counts of nucleated cells, estimated from reference gene primer amplification, were obtained. Assay: immunoSEQ multiplex PCR; the TCRdb copy retains only in-frame clones and omits some. D and trimming were read from the DNA, whereas the V and J calls and clone size are those reported in that table. The table lists 150,000 to 200,000 clones, approximately 83% of them singletons. Germline loops: CDR1 SGHVS, CDR2 FNYEAQ. The CDR3 consists of 16 residues. Trimming took off 1 base at V and 2 bases at J, with 12 bases between the two ends. Material: peripheral blood. This sequence was found in a man aged 65 to 79 with active or convalescent COVID-19. This chain connects TRBV7-6 to TRBJ1-5, with TRBD1 as a possible D gene (5 bases). CDR3 amino acids: CASSLGAAGGNQPQHF. The DNA for the CDR3 is TGTGCCAGCAGCTTAGGCGCGGCGGGGGGCAATCAGCCCCAGCATTTT.